This record looks at one TCR beta chain sequence and its context. Its specificity is not known. These data are taken from a study of cytomegalovirus exposure and HLA in healthy donors. Notes on the study in general: Earlier results showed most TCR beta V segments being productive about 87% or about 30% of the time. Information on immune exposure was restricted to one variable (CMV serostatus).

This CDR3 contains 16 residues. Trimming removed 4 bases at V and 0 bases at J, with 14 bases between. The germline V gene has CDR1 WSHSY and CDR2 SAAADI. The study ran its PCR with 60 Vbeta and 13 Jbeta primers. Data came from immunoSEQ multiplex PCR; TCRdb stores just in-frame clones and leaves some out. The data show about 130,000 clones, 84% seen once. Material for sequencing was PBMCs. The origin of this receptor is a woman aged 18 to 35 in good health and CMV-seropositive. V usage is TRBV10-2 and J usage is TRBJ2-3; TRBD2 is a possible D gene (6 bases). DNA of the CDR3: TGCGCCAGCAGTGGAATAGCGGATGCTAGCACAGATACGCAGTATTTT. Its translation: CASSGIADASTDTQYF.